A single sample is the source of the 11 T cell receptor beta chains below, sequenced in a study of T cell clonality in common variable immunodeficiency. TCRdb's table, derived via immunoSEQ multiplex PCR, lists solely in-frame clones and lacks some. The sample holds some 38,000 clones, and no clone turns up only once. Material: peripheral blood mononuclear cells. These receptors were taken from a person between 18 and 75 years old in good health.

In this sample, this clone turned up many times. The read ends 3 residues shy of where the CDR3 ends; the end is completed using the germline J gene. The chain is built from TRBV5-4 and TRBJ2-1; D is undetermined. CDR1 is SGHNT, CDR2 YYREEE, per germline (reference sequence). This CDR3 region has 11 residues. The V end lost 4 bases, the J end lost 8 bases, and 7 bases lay between the germline ends. The sequenced part of the CDR3 DNA is TGTGCCAGCAGCGTTGTCGATGAG. It yields the protein CASSVVDE. The full CDR3 is CASSVVDEQFF. Drawing the rest from reference TRBV5-4 and TRBJ2-1, the complete variable domain is ETGVTQSPTHLIKTRGQQVTLRCSSQSGHNTVSWYQQALGQGPQFIFQYYREEENGRGNFPPRFSGLQFPNYSSELNVNALELDDSALYLCASSVVDEQFFGPGTRLTVL.

This clone was recorded many times. The read finishes 3 residues shy of the CDR3 end, and the germline J gene is used to complete it. This chain uses TRBV5-1 with TRBJ1-1, with 10 nucleotides matching TRBD1. Germline CDR1 reads SGHRS; CDR2 reads YFSETQ. The CDR3 is 15 residues long. The DNA read from the CDR3 is TGCGCCAGCAGCTTGGGGCTAGGACAGGGGGATGGA. This translates into CASSLGLGQGDG. The whole CDR3 reads CASSLGLGQGDGAFF.

This clone showed up many times. The sequence runs out 3 residues before the end of the CDR3; the remainder is reconstructed from the germline J gene. The rearrangement uses TRBV2 and TRBJ2-1; 7 bases map to TRBD2. Germline CDR1 SNHLY, CDR2 FYNNEI. J was trimmed by 2 bases and V by 4 bases; bases with no gene match: 8. The CDR3 length is 16 residues. CDR3 bases read: TGTGCCAGCAGTGTCCTCGGCGGGAGCACCTACAATGAG. Residues: CASSVLGGSTYNE. The entire CDR3 protein reads CASSVLGGSTYNEQFF. The whole variable domain, filled in from reference TRBV2 and TRBJ2-1, reads EPEVTQTPSHQVTQMGQEVILRCVPISNHLYFYWYRQILGQKVEFLVSFYNNEISEKSEIFDDQFSVERPDGSNFTLKIRSTKLEDSAMYFCASSVLGGSTYNEQFFGPGTRLTVL.

This clone was counted ten times or more. The read halts 3 residues ahead of the CDR3 end, with the missing end drawn from the germline J gene. The chain has TRBV20-1 and TRBJ2-1; 8 bases are a match to TRBD1. CDR3 length equals 16 residues. Germline CDR1 is DFQATT and CDR2 is SNEGSKA (reference sequence). Losses at the gene ends were 0 bases for V and 4 bases for J; bases not matched to a gene: 8. The CDR3 region is CSARDPDREAYNEQFF. The sequenced part of the CDR3 DNA is TGCAGTGCTAGAGATCCGGACAGGGAGGCGTACAATGAG.

This clone was counted ten times or more. The CDR3 extends 3 residues past the end of the read, so its final part is completed from the germline J gene. The chain joins TRBV5-8 to TRBJ2-7, with unresolved D. Trimming stripped 0 bases from V and 5 bases from J, with 12 bases between. The CDR3 is made up of 14 amino acids. Germline CDR1 reads SGHTS; CDR2 reads YDEGEE. CDR3 residues: CASSLGTEYNEQYF. The sequenced part of the CDR3 DNA is TGTGCCAGCAGCTTGGGAACAGAGTACAACGAG. The whole variable domain, remainder taken from reference TRBV5-8 and TRBJ2-7, is EAGVTQSPTHLIKTRGQQATLRCSPISGHTSVYWYQQALGLGLQFLLWYDEGEERNRGNFPPRFSGRQFPNYSSELNVNALELEDSALYLCASSLGTEYNEQYFGPGTRLTVT.

This clone showed up many times. The missing CDR3 end, 3 residues past where the read stops, is filled in from the germline J gene. This rearrangement joins TRBV5-1 to TRBJ2-6; TRBD1 might be the D (6 bases). V lost 4 bases and J lost 0, with 14 bases in between. The length of the CDR3 is 17 residues. The germline gives CDR1 SGHRS, CDR2 YFSETQ. CDR3 amino acids: CASSQRRGGSGANVLTF. The part of the CDR3 DNA that was read is TGCGCCAGCAGCCAGCGACGAGGGGGCTCTGGGGCCAACGTC.

This clone was recorded many times. The read falls 3 residues short of the CDR3 end, and the missing part is taken from the germline J gene. J is TRBJ1-5 and V is TRBV23-1; no reliable D call. TRBV23-1 is identified as an open reading frame with a role that is uncertain. V lost 2 bases to trimming and J lost 2 bases, with 7 bases between them. The CDR3 covers 14 residues. The CDR3 protein is CASSQNQGNQPQHF. CDR3 DNA (partial): TGCGCCAGCAGTCAAAATCAGGGCAATCAGCCC.

This clone was recorded at least ten times. Sequencing ends 3 residues short of the CDR3 end; the germline J gene provides the rest. This chain joins TRBV20-1 and TRBJ1-1, with 8 bases identical to TRBD1. This CDR3 has 17 residues. V shed 3 bases, J shed 7 bases, and the junction held 19 bases outside the gene matches. Germline V gene lookup returns CDR1 DFQATT and CDR2 SNEGSKA (reference sequence). CDR3 DNA (partial): TGCAGTGCTAGCGCAGGGTTAGATGACACAGGGGGACGTGAA. It specifies CSASAGLDDTGGRE. The CDR3 in its entirety is CSASAGLDDTGGREAFF.

This clone was picked up many times. The DNA ends 3 residues before the CDR3 does, and the rest of the CDR3 is filled in from the germline J gene. The chain uses TRBV18 and TRBJ2-4; D gene uncertain. The V and J ends lost 6 bases and 9 bases respectively, with 15 bases between them. The CDR3 contains 13 residues. Germline CDR1 reads KGHSH; CDR2 reads LQKENI. The CDR3 spells CASSPEERVIQYF. The part of the CDR3 DNA that was read is TGTGCCAGCTCCCCTGAGGAAAGGGTCATT.

At least ten counts were recorded for this clone. The read terminates 3 residues before the CDR3 end, so the remaining end is supplied by the germline J gene. This chain joins TRBV12-3 or TRBV12-4 and TRBJ1-2; D possibly corresponds to TRBD1 (5 bases). The CDR3 contains 14 residues. The CDR3 protein is CASSLAGVLSGYTF. The covered CDR3 bases are TGTGCCAGCAGTTTAGCAGGGGTACTCTCCGGC.

At least ten counts were recorded for this clone. The junction and the germline gene differ at one end; a read error may be behind it. Coverage ceases 3 residues before the CDR3 finishes, and the germline J gene fills in the end. V and J are TRBV7-7 and TRBJ2-3; D perhaps matches TRBD1 (6 bases). Germline CDR1 is SSHAT and CDR2 is FNYEAQ (reference sequence). This CDR3 contains 17 residues. The covered CDR3 bases are TGTGCTAGCAGCTTAGAAGGGACAACTTTTTGGACAGATACG. Translating gives CASSLEGTTFWTDT. The CDR3 in full is CASSLEGTTFWTDTQYF.